This T cell receptor (beta chain) came from a study of blood T cell repertoires in COVID-19. Germline V gene sequence: CDR1 SNHLY, CDR2 FYNNEI. The ends were cut back, 5 bases at V and 3 bases at J, with 11 bases in the middle. The CDR3 is made up of 14 amino acids. Sequencing used immunoSEQ multiplex PCR; TCRdb keeps in-frame clones, though not all of them. The repertoire holds some 270,000 clones, with 89% as singletons. Sequenced material: PBMCs or T cells enriched from blood (not recorded which). The TCR was taken from a woman between 35 and 50 years old who had recovered from COVID-19. The V gene is TRBV2, the J gene TRBJ1-5, with D perhaps TRBD1 (6 bases). The CDR3 loop reads CASSLRQVNQPQHF. The CDR3 DNA sequence: TGTGCCAGCAGTCTGCGACAGGTCAATCAGCCCCAGCATTTT. Supplemented by reference TRBV2 and TRBJ1-5, the full variable domain reads EPEVTQTPSHQVTQMGQEVILRCVPISNHLYFYWYRQILGQKVEFLVSFYNNEISEKSEIFDDQFSVERPDGSNFTLKIRSTKLEDSAMYFCASSLRQVNQPQHFGDGTRLSIL.